These T cell receptor beta chains were read from a single sample in a study of graft-versus-host responses after intestinal transplantation. TCRdb's copy holds only in-frame clones and misses some; the assay was immunoSEQ multiplex PCR. The table records 40,000 or so clones, 85% to 90% of them present only once. Sequenced here: PBMCs, sampled around 270 days after transplant. The receptors were sampled from a human patient who received an intestinal transplant, so some T cells may come from the graft donor. CDR3s include the opening cysteine and the closing phenylalanine or tryptophan. The D gene is left open where the match is weak. Not every row has a clone size; where given, it reads once, few, many or a size class.

-	TRBV6-1	TRBJ2-7	-	CASSGTGSYEQYF	TGTGCCAGCAGCGGGACTGGCTCCTACGAGCAGTACTTC
-	TRBV5-4	TRBJ2-3	-	CASSLVWTDTQYF	TGTGCCAGCAGCTTGGTATGGACAGATACGCAGTATTTT
-	TRBV5-1	TRBJ1-6	-	CASSLEVGNSPLHF	TGCGCCAGCAGCTTGGAGGTAGGAAATTCACCCCTCCACTTT
-	TRBV15	TRBJ2-5	-	CATSRDPGEDTQYF	TGTGCCACCAGCAGAGACCCAGGGGAAGACACCCAGTACTTC
-	TRBV5-1	TRBJ1-2	-	CARSWGGPGEGPGYTF	TGCGCCCGCAGCTGGGGGGGCCCGGGGGAAGGTCCTGGCTACACCTTC
-	TRBV4-1	TRBJ1-1	-	CASSHAPMNTEAFF	TGCGCCAGCAGCCACGCCCCTATGAACACTGAAGCTTTCTTT
-	TRBV4-1	TRBJ2-7	-	CASSQDRGTDGSQYF	TGCGCCAGCAGCCAAGATCGGGGGACGGACGGCTCGCAGTACTTC
-	TRBV4-2	TRBJ2-1	-	CASSQEGNDYNEQFF	TGTGCCAGCAGCCAAGAGGGGAACGATTACAATGAGCAGTTCTTC
-	TRBV6-6	TRBJ1-3	TRBD1	CASSYSTGQGGNTIYF	TGTGCCAGCAGTTACTCGACCGGACAGGGTGGAAACACCATATATTTT
-	TRBV10-2	TRBJ2-5	TRBD2	CASSDATKAGSETQYF	TGCGCCAGCAGTGACGCGACCAAAGCGGGGTCGGAGACCCAGTACTTC
-	TRBV6-5	TRBJ2-2	-	CASSHGRANTGELFF	TGTGCCAGCAGTCATGGCAGGGCGAACACCGGGGAGCTGTTTTTT
-	TRBV2	TRBJ1-1	-	CATKKGGTGTEAFF	TGTGCCACCAAGAAAGGGGGGACGGGCACTGAAGCTTTCTTT
-	TRBV6-1	TRBJ1-4	-	CASSEARSNEKLFF	TGTGCCAGCAGTGAAGCCCGGAGTAATGAAAAACTGTTTTTT
-	TRBV5-5	TRBJ1-2	-	CASGLPSRDSAPYGYTF	TGTGCCAGTGGTTTACCTAGCCGGGATTCTGCTCCCTATGGCTACACCTTC
-	TRBV13	TRBJ1-4	-	CASRRESGKLFF	TGTGCCAGCAGGCGGGAAAGTGGAAAACTGTTTTTT
-	TRBV5-4	TRBJ1-2	TRBD1	CASTFGQGDGGYTF	TGTGCCAGCACTTTCGGACAGGGAGACGGTGGCTACACCTTC
-	TRBV7-2	TRBJ2-3	-	CASTERAPIRGAPDTQYF	TGTGCCAGCACCGAACGAGCCCCAATACGGGGGGCCCCAGATACGCAGTATTTT
few	TRBV5-1	TRBJ2-3	TRBD1	CASSPGQGAGTDTQYF	TGCGCCAGCAGCCCGGGACAGGGGGCTGGGACAGATACGCAGTATTTT
-	TRBV15	TRBJ2-5	TRBD2	CAVRGSGLAGGETQYF	TGTGCCGTGCGGGGCTCGGGACTAGCGGGAGGGGAGACCCAGTACTTC
-	TRBV1	TRBJ2-2	-	CTSSLRIRGPDTGELFF	TGCACCAGCAGCCTTCGTATACGCGGCCCGGACACCGGGGAGCTGTTTTTT
-	TRBV2	TRBJ1-2	TRBD1	CASRRQGSRIGYTF	TGTGCCAGCAGGAGACAGGGATCGAGGATTGGCTACACCTTC
-	TRBV6-1	TRBJ2-1	-	CASRRDGPWIF	TGTGCCAGCAGAAGGGACGGTCCTTGGATCTTC
-	TRBV30	TRBJ2-1	-	CAWSESYNEQFF	TGTGCCTGGAGTGAGTCCTACAATGAGCAGTTCTTC
-	TRBV21-1	TRBJ2-5	-	CASSLLRRTIPGLAATQEAQYF	TGTGCCAGCAGCCTATTGAGACGGACAATACCGGGACTAGCGGCCACCCAAGAGGCCCAGTACTTC
-	TRBV19	TRBJ2-4	TRBD2	CASSNGRGWRGNIQYF	TGTGCCAGTAGTAATGGGAGGGGCTGGAGGGGAAACATTCAGTACTTC
few	TRBV6-1	TRBJ1-5	TRBD1	CASSEGQGSNQPQHF	TGTGCCAGCAGTGAAGGACAGGGATCTAATCAGCCCCAGCATTTT
-	TRBV4-1	TRBJ1-5	TRBD1	CASSQNRGFGNQPQHF	TGCGCCAGCAGCCAGAACAGGGGATTTGGAAATCAGCCCCAGCATTTT
-	TRBV4-1	TRBJ1-2	TRBD1	CASSQAIGTVSYGYTF	TGTGCCAGCAGCCAAGCGATAGGGACAGTCTCCTATGGCTACACCTTC
medium-sized	TRBV6-6	TRBJ1-5	TRBD1	CATAQGVFGQPQHF	TGTGCCACCGCCCAGGGGGTGTTCGGTCAGCCCCAGCATTTT